The source of this T cell receptor (beta chain) is a study of CD8 T cells in ankylosing spondylitis. Study-wide results and limits: CD8+ by phenotype, disease-linked clones were relatively rare in peripheral blood. A motif of 7 or 8 highly homologous TCR beta variants was seen as apparently characteristic of ankylosing spondylitis blood. Matched ankylosing spondylitis synovial fluid reportedly contained a significantly enriched population of disease-linked clones.

V lost 2 bases and J 1 base, leaving 9 bases between the germline ends. CDR3 length: 15 residues. Germline V gene data show CDR1 as ENHRY and CDR2 as SYGVKD. Library preparation for TCR beta used quantitative 5'-RACE with molecular barcodes. TCRdb used MiXCR to reprocess the 5' RACE reads, holding one entry per CDR3 protein. The sample has 40,000 or so distinct CDR3 sequences; approximately 10% are singletons. This clonotype was found many times. Its target is not known. The sequencing input was blood, either unsorted or a sorted T cell fraction (not recorded which). This TCR was recovered from a male donor with ankylosing spondylitis or in good health (not recorded which). The V call is TRBV10-3, the J call TRBJ1-5, with D perhaps TRBD1 (5 bases). CDR3 sequence (DNA): TGTGCCATCAGTGAGGCCAGGGAAAGCAATCAGCCCCAGCATTTT. Its translation is CAISEARESNQPQHF.